This T cell receptor beta chain is from a study of blood T cell repertoires in COVID-19. Study at large: Sources were T cells, B-cell-depleted T cells, or PBMCs; the material itself was cDNA or gDNA.

Original data processing: Reference gene primer amplification yielded estimated nucleated cell counts. Only in-frame clones appear in the TCRdb table, and some are missing; sequencing was by immunoSEQ multiplex PCR. V, J and clone size were drawn from that table, and D and trimming were deduced from the DNA. The sample lists around 390,000 clones, approximately 87% occurring once. Enrollees, about 18 to 90 years old, lived in approximately 25 US areas. Clinical history as reported by participants underpinned cohort assignment. The length of the CDR3 is 15 residues. V lost 5 bases and J 3 bases, leaving 16 bases between the germline ends. Germline CDR1 reads SEHNR; CDR2 reads FQNEAQ (reference sequence).

The sequenced material came from PBMCs or T cells enriched from blood (not recorded which). The chain joins TRBV7-9 to TRBJ1-2; maybe TRBD1 (6 bases). This receptor was identified in a woman aged 45-65 years who had recovered from COVID-19. CDR3 DNA: TGTGCCAGCAGCACCAAGGGGGATGTTCACTATGGCTACACCTTC. It translates to CASSTKGDVHYGYTF.